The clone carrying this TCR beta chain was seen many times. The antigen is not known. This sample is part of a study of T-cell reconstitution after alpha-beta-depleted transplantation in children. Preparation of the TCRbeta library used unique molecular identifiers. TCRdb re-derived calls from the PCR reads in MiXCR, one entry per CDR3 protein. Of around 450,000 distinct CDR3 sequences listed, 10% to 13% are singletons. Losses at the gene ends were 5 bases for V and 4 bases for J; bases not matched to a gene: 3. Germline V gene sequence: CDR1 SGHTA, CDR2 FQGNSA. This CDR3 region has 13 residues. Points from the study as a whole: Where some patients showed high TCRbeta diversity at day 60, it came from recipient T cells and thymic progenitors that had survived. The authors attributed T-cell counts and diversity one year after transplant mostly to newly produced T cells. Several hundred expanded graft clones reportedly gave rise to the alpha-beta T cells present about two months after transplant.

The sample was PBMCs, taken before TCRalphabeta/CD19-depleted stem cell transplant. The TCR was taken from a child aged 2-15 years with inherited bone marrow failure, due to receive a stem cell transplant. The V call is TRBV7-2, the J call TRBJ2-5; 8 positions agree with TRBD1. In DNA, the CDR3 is TGTGCCAGCAGCCGCGGGACAGGAGAGACCCAGTACTTC. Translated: CASSRGTGETQYF.